This T cell receptor beta chain was recovered during a study of monozygotic twins with cystic fibrosis. Study information: With about 16 PCR cycles, barcoded libraries came from three micrograms of fragmented DNA. Study-level results: Unrelated CF individuals shared fewer identical clonotypes than monozygotic CF twins. In this small cohort, shared CDR3 numbers showed no association with age, concordance or disease severity.

About this clone itself: The antigen is unknown.

The CDR3 runs 14 residues. Between the trimmed V and J ends, which lost 6 bases and 2 bases, there was a span of 14 bases. From germline, CDR1 is SNHLY and CDR2 FYNNEI. Sequenced by immunoSEQ multiplex PCR; TCRdb stores in-frame clones only, minus some. This table holds about 29,000 clones, around four fifths found once. The sequenced material came from blood. V and J are TRBV2 and TRBJ2-7; D tentatively reads TRBD1 or TRBD2 (5 bases each). This receptor was taken from a girl aged 2-15 years with cystic fibrosis. The CDR3 loop is CASSAGTAAYEQYF. The DNA of the CDR3 is TGTGCCAGCAGCGCCGGGACGGCGGCCTACGAGCAGTACTTC.